A selection of T cell receptor beta chains follows, all from one sample in a study of blood T cell repertoires in COVID-19. Sequenced by immunoSEQ multiplex PCR; TCRdb stores in-frame clones only, minus some. The sample lists hundreds of thousands of clones, about nine tenths seen once, with over 9% in the top ten. What was sequenced was PBMCs or T cells enriched from blood (not recorded which). All receptors come from a young woman who had recovered from COVID-19. CDR3s include the opening cysteine and the closing phenylalanine or tryptophan. The D gene is left open where the match is weak. Size is omitted from some rows. Given values are once, few, many or a class for expanded clones.

TRBJ2-7 TRBD1 - 17 TRBV18 CASSPSAPGQGGFEQYF TGTGCCAGCTCACCATCGGCCCCGGGACAGGGGGGTTTCGAGCAGTACTTC
TRBJ2-7 - - 13 TRBV2 CASSENPGLEQYF TGTGCCAGCAGTGAAAACCCAGGGCTCGAGCAGTACTTC
TRBJ1-1 TRBD1 - 14 TRBV11-2 CASSLSGGITEAFF TGTGCCAGCAGCCTCTCAGGGGGCATCACTGAAGCTTTCTTT
TRBJ2-7 - - 14 TRBV18 CASSPPDRTLEQYF TGTGCCAGCTCACCACCAGACAGGACTCTCGAGCAGTACTTC
TRBJ2-7 - few 13 TRBV7-9 CASSSSGSYEQYF TGTGCCAGCAGCTCATCAGGCTCCTACGAGCAGTACTTC
TRBJ1-2 - - 15 TRBV27 CASSYDQRRTYGYTF TGTGCCAGCAGTTACGACCAAAGGCGGACATATGGCTACACCTTC
TRBJ2-7 TRBD1 - 15 TRBV2 CASGPLVDRGHEQYF TGTGCCAGCGGCCCTCTAGTTGACAGGGGTCACGAGCAGTACTTC
TRBJ2-1 TRBD1 - 16 TRBV5-6 CASSWGMGQNYNEQFF TGTGCCAGCAGCTGGGGTATGGGACAGAACTACAATGAGCAGTTCTTC
TRBJ1-2 - - 10 TRBV20-1 CSASDYGYTF TGCAGTGCTAGCGACTATGGCTACACCTTC
TRBJ1-1 - - 13 TRBV19 CASSQLGSTEAFF TGTGCCAGTAGCCAATTGGGGAGCACTGAAGCTTTCTTT
TRBJ1-2 TRBD1 - 14 TRBV28 CASRKQGAIYGYTF TGTGCCAGCAGAAAGCAGGGGGCTATCTATGGCTACACCTTC
TRBJ1-3 TRBD1 - 18 TRBV4-1 CASSQVGTGRSSGNTIYF TGCGCCAGCAGCCAAGTTGGGACAGGCCGAAGCTCTGGAAACACCATATATTTT
TRBJ1-2 TRBD1 - 18 TRBV4-3 CASSQDLPAGGQNYGYTF TGCGCCAGCAGCCAAGATCTCCCAGCAGGGGGTCAAAACTATGGCTACACCTTC
TRBJ1-2 - few 15 TRBV11-2 CASSLGKGQIYGYTF TGTGCCAGCAGCTTAGGGAAAGGACAGATCTATGGCTACACCTTC
TRBJ2-1 - - 13 TRBV5-1 CASSLGANNEQFF TGCGCCAGCAGCTTGGGGGCGAACAATGAGCAGTTCTTC
TRBJ1-3 - few 16 TRBV6-5 CASSYSADPSGNTIYF TGTGCCAGCAGTTACTCGGCCGATCCTTCTGGAAACACCATATATTTT
TRBJ2-3 TRBD2 - 19 TRBV9 CASSAGRASGSVSTDTQYF TGTGCCAGCAGCGCCGGGAGGGCTAGCGGGTCGGTTAGCACAGATACGCAGTATTTT
TRBJ2-7 TRBD2 - 18 TRBV19 CASSKSSSGRSESYEQYF TGTGCCAGTAGTAAATCGAGTAGCGGGAGATCAGAGTCCTACGAGCAGTACTTC
TRBJ1-1 - - 15 TRBV28 CASSAPGLSRTEAFF TGTGCCAGCAGTGCACCAGGGCTCTCGAGGACTGAAGCTTTCTTT
TRBJ2-2 TRBD2 - 17 TRBV5-1 CASSLKTSGRFSGELFF TGCGCCAGCAGCCTCAAGACTAGCGGGAGATTTAGCGGGGAGCTGTTTTTT
TRBJ2-7 TRBD1 - 16 TRBV15 CATSKGQGAKTYEQYF TGTGCCACCAGCAAAGGACAGGGGGCGAAAACCTACGAGCAGTACTTC
TRBJ1-1 TRBD1 once 15 TRBV19 CASSIGTGYGTEAFF TGTGCCAGTAGTATAGGGACAGGTTATGGGACTGAAGCTTTCTTT
TRBJ1-5 - once 15 TRBV27 CASSFGGSSNQPQHF TGTGCCAGCAGTTTCGGGGGTTCTAGCAATCAGCCCCAGCATTTT
TRBJ1-2 TRBD1 - 14 TRBV7-9 CASSFGDRPDGYTF TGTGCCAGCAGCTTTGGGGACAGACCCGATGGCTACACCTTC
TRBJ2-7 - - 16 TRBV7-2 CASSLEYRGGTYEQYF TGTGCCAGCAGTCTTGAATATAGGGGGGGCACCTACGAGCAGTACTTC
TRBJ1-3 - - 15 TRBV5-5 CASSQITVTGNTIYF TGTGCCAGCAGCCAAATAACGGTAACTGGAAACACCATATATTTT
TRBJ2-1 - - 13 TRBV19 CASSMRGYNEQFF TGTGCCAGTAGTATGCGAGGATACAATGAGCAGTTCTTC